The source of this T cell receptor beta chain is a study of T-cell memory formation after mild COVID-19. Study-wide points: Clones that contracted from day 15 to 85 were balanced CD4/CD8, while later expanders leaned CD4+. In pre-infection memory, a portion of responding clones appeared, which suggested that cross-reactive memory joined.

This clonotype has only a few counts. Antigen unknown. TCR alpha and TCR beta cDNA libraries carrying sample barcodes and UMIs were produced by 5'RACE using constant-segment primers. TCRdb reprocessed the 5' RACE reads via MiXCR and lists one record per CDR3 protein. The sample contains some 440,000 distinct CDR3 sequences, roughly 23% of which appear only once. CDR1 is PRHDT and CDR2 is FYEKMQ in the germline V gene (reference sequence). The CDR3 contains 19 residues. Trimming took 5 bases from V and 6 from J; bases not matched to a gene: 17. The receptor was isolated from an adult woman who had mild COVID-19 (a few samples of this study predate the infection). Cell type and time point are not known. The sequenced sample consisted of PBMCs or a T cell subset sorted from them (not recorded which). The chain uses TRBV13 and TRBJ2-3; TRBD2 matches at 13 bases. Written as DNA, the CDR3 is TGTGCCAGCAGCGCCGGACTAGCGGGGGACACACCCCTTTGGGATACGCAGTATTTT. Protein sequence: CASSAGLAGDTPLWDTQYF.